The rows below give T cell receptor beta chains drawn from one sample of a study of blood T cell repertoires in COVID-19. Method: immunoSEQ multiplex PCR; TCRdb's copy keeps in-frame clones and lacks some. The data show 200,000 or so clones, with about 87% seen just once and just over 2.5% held by the top ten. Source material: PBMCs or T cells enriched from blood (not recorded which). The receptors stem from a woman aged 25 to 39 who had recovered from COVID-19. CDR3s include the opening cysteine and the closing phenylalanine or tryptophan. D genes are given only for firm matches. Clone sizes are given selectively: once, few, many, or a class where the clone is expanded.

d_gene,j_gene,abundance,v_gene,CDR3aa,CDR3nt
TRBD1,TRBJ2-7,-,TRBV7-2,CASSLHPFGTGFVGEQYF,TGTGCCAGCAGCCTACACCCTTTCGGGACAGGGTTTGTTGGCGAGCAGTACTTC
TRBD1,TRBJ1-6,-,TRBV27,CASSLTGGASWNNSPLHF,TGTGCCAGCAGTTTGACAGGGGGCGCGAGCTGGAATAATTCACCCCTCCACTTT
TRBD2,TRBJ2-5,-,TRBV6-2/TRBV6-3,CASSWTSGGAERETQYF,TGTGCCAGCAGCTGGACTAGCGGGGGGGCCGAGAGAGAGACCCAGTACTTC
-,TRBJ1-1,-,TRBV16,CASSQYRANTEAFF,TGTGCCAGCAGCCAATACAGGGCAAACACTGAAGCTTTCTTT
-,TRBJ1-6,-,TRBV6-2/TRBV6-3,CASSYSETLNSPLHF,TGTGCCAGCAGTTACTCTGAGACACTGAATTCACCCCTCCACTTT
TRBD1,TRBJ1-1,-,TRBV7-3,CASSLQGGRNTEAFF,TGTGCCAGCAGCTTACAGGGGGGCAGGAACACTGAAGCTTTCTTT
TRBD1,TRBJ1-2,-,TRBV7-8,CASSMDREGGYTF,TGTGCCAGCAGCATGGACAGGGAGGGTGGCTACACCTTC
TRBD1,TRBJ1-1,-,TRBV6-5,CASSYSRTGSGEAFF,TGTGCCAGCAGTTACTCTAGGACAGGCAGTGGTGAAGCTTTCTTT
-,TRBJ2-3,-,TRBV10-3,CAISPDIRTQYF,TGTGCCATCAGCCCCGACATACGTACGCAGTATTTT
TRBD1,TRBJ1-2,-,TRBV19,CASGQGALGYTF,TGTGCCAGTGGACAGGGGGCGCTTGGCTACACCTTC
-,TRBJ1-5,-,TRBV7-8,CASSLGGIGHQPQHF,TGTGCCAGCAGCTTAGGGGGCATAGGGCATCAGCCCCAGCATTTT
TRBD1,TRBJ1-2,-,TRBV28,CASVDRGYYGYTF,TGTGCCAGCGTGGACAGGGGATACTATGGCTACACCTTC
TRBD2,TRBJ2-3,-,TRBV7-3,CASSLTAGGSPDTQYF,TGTGCCAGCAGCTTAACGGCGGGGGGCAGCCCAGATACGCAGTATTTT
TRBD1,TRBJ2-7,once,TRBV4-2,CASSQEAGQGRYEQYF,TGTGCCAGCAGCCAAGAGGCGGGACAGGGGAGGTACGAGCAGTACTTC
TRBD2,TRBJ2-7,-,TRBV6-5,CASYSHGGGVYEQYF,TGTGCCAGTTACTCCCACGGGGGGGGCGTCTACGAGCAGTACTTC
-,TRBJ2-1,-,TRBV3-1/TRBV3-2,CASSPSGTHANEQFF,TGTGCCAGCAGCCCATCCGGGACTCACGCGAATGAGCAGTTCTTC
-,TRBJ1-1,-,TRBV29-1,CSVAQGKGDTEAFF,TGCAGCGTTGCCCAGGGAAAGGGGGACACTGAAGCTTTCTTT
TRBD1,TRBJ2-3,-,TRBV5-4,CASSSLRGLFTDTQYF,TGTGCCAGCAGCAGCCTCAGGGGGCTCTTCACAGATACGCAGTATTTT
-,TRBJ1-2,-,TRBV29-1,CSVVGGSGYTF,TGCAGCGTTGTCGGGGGAAGTGGCTACACCTTC
TRBD2,TRBJ2-1,-,TRBV2,CASSEEGSGAIYNEQFF,TGTGCCAGCAGTGAAGAGGGTAGCGGGGCCATATACAATGAGCAGTTCTTC
TRBD1,TRBJ2-1,-,TRBV18,CASSPPLRDRGWDEQFF,TGTGCCAGCTCACCTCCTCTAAGGGACAGGGGTTGGGATGAGCAGTTCTTC
-,TRBJ1-5,few,TRBV6-2/TRBV6-3,CASSYPPRRGNQPQHF,TGTGCCAGCAGTTACCCACCCCGACGGGGCAATCAGCCCCAGCATTTT
-,TRBJ1-3,-,TRBV5-1,CASSLAPGAGNTIYF,TGCGCCAGCAGCTTGGCTCCAGGCGCTGGAAACACCATATATTTT
-,TRBJ1-5,-,TRBV7-8,CASSLALRSNQPQHF,TGTGCCAGCAGCTTAGCGCTTCGGAGCAATCAGCCCCAGCATTTT
TRBD2,TRBJ2-3,-,TRBV27,CASSSITSGGAGDTQYF,TGTGCCAGCAGTTCGATAACTAGCGGGGGGGCAGGGGATACGCAGTATTTT
-,TRBJ1-1,-,TRBV29-1,CSVDRGERTEAFF,TGCAGCGTTGATCGGGGGGAGAGAACTGAAGCTTTCTTT
-,TRBJ1-1,-,TRBV4-3,CASSLHRVGGTEAFF,TGCGCCAGCAGCTTACACAGGGTAGGAGGCACTGAAGCTTTCTTT
-,TRBJ1-4,-,TRBV27,CASSLLGQFEKLFF,TGTGCCAGCAGTTTATTGGGCCAGTTTGAAAAACTGTTTTTT
-,TRBJ2-2,-,TRBV13,CASSLTVRQLTGELFF,TGTGCCAGCAGCCTGACCGTCAGGCAGCTTACCGGGGAGCTGTTTTTT
-,TRBJ1-2,-,TRBV3-1/TRBV3-2,CASSSQTDRSYGYTF,TGTGCCAGCAGCTCCCAGACCGACAGAAGCTATGGCTACACCTTC
TRBD1,TRBJ1-5,-,TRBV19,CASAGTGGNQPQHF,TGTGCCAGTGCCGGGACAGGGGGAAATCAGCCCCAGCATTTT
TRBD1,TRBJ1-1,-,TRBV5-4,CASSLARDRSMNTEAFF,TGTGCCAGCAGCCTCGCCCGGGACAGGAGCATGAACACTGAAGCTTTCTTT
-,TRBJ2-7,-,TRBV6-2/TRBV6-3,CASSSSGQYEQYF,TGTGCCAGCAGTTCCTCAGGACAGTACGAGCAGTACTTC
-,TRBJ1-1,-,TRBV4-2,CASSQPLDTEAFF,TGTGCCAGCAGCCAGCCCTTAGACACTGAAGCTTTCTTT
-,TRBJ1-3,-,TRBV3-1/TRBV3-2,CASSQGKLNKRGNTIYF,TGTGCCAGCAGCCAAGGAAAACTTAATAAGAGGGGAAACACCATATATTTT
TRBD2,TRBJ2-7,-,TRBV7-6,CASSLGLAGGSYEQYF,TGTGCCAGCAGCTTAGGACTAGCGGGGGGCTCCTACGAGCAGTACTTC
-,TRBJ1-2,-,TRBV20-1,CSAYRDYGYTF,TGCAGTGCCTACAGGGACTATGGCTACACCTTC
TRBD1,TRBJ1-1,-,TRBV7-2,CASSVRQGASEAFF,TGTGCCAGCAGCGTCAGACAGGGGGCAAGTGAAGCTTTCTTT
-,TRBJ2-1,-,TRBV11-2,CASSLEGAYSYNEQFF,TGTGCCAGCAGCTTAGAGGGGGCTTACTCCTACAATGAGCAGTTCTTC
TRBD1,TRBJ1-6,-,TRBV4-1,CASSPSTGVNSPLHF,TGCGCCAGCAGCCCTAGTACAGGGGTGAATTCACCCCTCCACTTT
-,TRBJ1-5,once,TRBV6-1,CASSDSPGSSNQPQHF,TGTGCCAGCAGTGACAGCCCAGGCAGCAGCAATCAGCCCCAGCATTTT
-,TRBJ1-1,-,TRBV2,CASSINPGEGDTEAFF,TGTGCCAGCAGTATAAATCCAGGTGAGGGGGACACTGAAGCTTTCTTT
TRBD1,TRBJ1-2,once,TRBV29-1,CSVADRGKVGYTF,TGCAGCGTCGCAGACAGGGGGAAAGTAGGCTACACCTTC
-,TRBJ2-7,-,TRBV6-1,CASSETPGGYEQYF,TGTGCCAGCAGTGAAACCCCGGGTGGGTACGAGCAGTACTTC
TRBD2,TRBJ2-7,-,TRBV4-3,CASSQAIAGGPYEQYF,TGCGCCAGCAGCCAAGCCATAGCGGGGGGGCCTTACGAGCAGTACTTC
TRBD1,TRBJ1-4,few,TRBV5-6,CASSLKGAGEKLFF,TGTGCCAGCAGCTTGAAGGGGGCAGGGGAAAAACTGTTTTTT
-,TRBJ1-2,-,TRBV28,CASIKEQGSVWDGYTF,TGTGCCAGCATCAAAGAACAGGGTAGCGTGTGGGATGGCTACACCTTC
-,TRBJ1-1,-,TRBV6-4,CASSVGVNTEAFF,TGTGCCAGCAGTGTAGGGGTGAACACTGAAGCTTTCTTT
-,TRBJ1-2,once,TRBV4-3,CASSQDSPGQKNYGYTF,TGCGCCAGCAGCCAAGATTCTCCCGGACAGAAAAACTATGGCTACACCTTC
-,TRBJ2-3,-,TRBV5-1,CASSLVLGETDTQYF,TGCGCCAGCAGCTTGGTCCTAGGGGAAACAGATACGCAGTATTTT
-,TRBJ1-1,-,TRBV11-2,CASSLVFFPGSTEAFF,TGTGCCAGCAGCTTAGTATTTTTCCCGGGGAGCACTGAAGCTTTCTTT
-,TRBJ1-2,-,TRBV7-9,CASSLVAGYYGYTF,TGTGCCAGCAGCTTAGTGGCAGGCTACTATGGCTACACCTTC